These T cell receptor beta chains were read from a single sample in a study of cytomegalovirus exposure and HLA in healthy donors. Method: immunoSEQ multiplex PCR; TCRdb's copy keeps in-frame clones and lacks some. Seen here are about 100,000 clones, 65% to 90% observed once, and the top ten hold around 1.2%. The sequenced material came from PBMCs. These TCRs come from a woman aged 18-35 years in good health and CMV-seronegative. Each CDR3 is given with its conserved first and last residue. D genes are given only for firm matches. Some rows have no size entry. The others give once, few or many, or a class for an expanded clone.

TRBJ1-2 - - TRBV4-2 17 TGTGCCAGCAGCCAAGAGGGCACAGGGATCCCACTCTATGGCTACACCTTC CASSQEGTGIPLYGYTF
TRBJ1-6 - TRBD1 TRBV19 15 TGTGCCAGTAGTATGAGGGGGCAATATAATTCACCCCTCCACTTT CASSMRGQYNSPLHF
TRBJ1-5 few - TRBV30 12 TGTGCCTGGAGCACAGGGCATCAGCCCCAGCATTTT CAWSTGHQPQHF
TRBJ2-3 few TRBD2 TRBV7-9 13 TGTGCCTTACGGACTAGCGCAACAGATACGCAGTATTTT CALRTSATDTQYF
TRBJ1-1 few - TRBV10-3 14 TGTGCCATCAGTGAGGGGGCCCTAAACACTGAAGCTTTCTTT CAISEGALNTEAFF
TRBJ2-3 few - TRBV15 11 TGTGCCACCAGCAGAGGCGGTACGCAGTATTTT CATSRGGTQYF
TRBJ2-5 - TRBD2 TRBV7-9 15 TGTGCCAGCAGCTCTAGCGGGAGGGAACAAGAGACCCAGTACTTC CASSSSGREQETQYF
TRBJ2-3 - TRBD2 TRBV2 15 TGTGCCAGCAGTCCAACCCGGACTAGCGTAGATACGCAGTATTTT CASSPTRTSVDTQYF
TRBJ2-7 - - TRBV4-1 15 TGCGCCAGCAGCCCGTCCGGCGGAATACACTACGAGCAGTACTTC CASSPSGGIHYEQYF
TRBJ1-2 - - TRBV7-9 13 TGTGCCAGCAGCTTAGTCGTCCAGGCTGGCTACACCTTC CASSLVVQAGYTF
TRBJ2-7 - TRBD2 TRBV13 15 TGTGCCAGCAGCTGGGTATGGGCGGGAGCCTACGAGCAGTACTTC CASSWVWAGAYEQYF
TRBJ2-5 once - TRBV6-5 15 TGTGCCAGCAGTTACTCGTCGTCTAGCGCCAAGACCCAGTACTTC CASSYSSSSAKTQYF
TRBJ2-3 - - TRBV9 15 TGTGCCAGCAGCGTAGACAGTGGGGAGTGGGATACGCAGTATTTT CASSVDSGEWDTQYF
TRBJ2-7 - - TRBV19 12 TGTGCCAGTAGCAATAGGGGCTACGAGCAGTACTTC CASSNRGYEQYF
TRBJ2-5 once - TRBV4-3 16 TGCGCCAGCAGCCAAGGAGGCGGGGGCCATGGGGAGACCCAGTACTTC CASSQGGGGHGETQYF
TRBJ1-3 few - TRBV11-2 12 TGTGCCAGCAGCTTAGCCGGCGGAGCCATATATTTT CASSLAGGAIYF
TRBJ2-7 - TRBD1 TRBV30 14 TGTGCCTGGAGTGCCCTACAGGGGGCTAATGAGCAGTACTTC CAWSALQGANEQYF
TRBJ2-2 - TRBD1 TRBV25-1 18 TGTGCCAGCAGTGGGGGTTCCACAGGGGGCATGTTCGCCGGGGAGCTGTTTTTT CASSGGSTGGMFAGELFF
TRBJ1-2 - TRBD1 TRBV28 13 TGTGCCGGACAGACAGGGAACTCCTATGGCTACACCTTC CAGQTGNSYGYTF
TRBJ1-2 - TRBD1 TRBV5-6 14 TGTGCCAGCAGCCTACAGGGGGGACACTATGGCTACACCTTC CASSLQGGHYGYTF
TRBJ1-2 many - TRBV14 15 TGTGCCAGCAGCCCCGGGACACTTCCTAACTATGGCTACACCTTC CASSPGTLPNYGYTF
TRBJ2-1 - - TRBV27 11 TGTGCCAGCACCCTCGGTAATGAGCAGTTCTTC CASTLGNEQFF